One T cell receptor (beta chain) is described in this entry. Its antigen is undetermined. There are 13 residues in the CDR3. Germline CDR1 MNHGY, CDR2 SAAAGT. V lost 11 bases to trimming and J lost 2 bases, with 15 bases between them. The table came from immunoSEQ multiplex PCR; TCRdb's copy has only in-frame clones and leaves some out. The profile shows about 76,000 clones, approximately 84% of them singletons. The sample comes from a study of OX40 agonist ivuxolimab in advanced cancers. About the study: Patients treated during dose escalation were battling hepatocellular carcinoma, melanoma, renal cell or head and neck cancer.

Study-level points and caveats: The work left the antigen specificity of expanded peripheral T cells undetermined. Some nonresponders additionally presented with little normalized T-cell clonal expansion. Mean expanded clone counts were higher in CD8+ than CD4+ T cells.

The sequence was obtained from an adult with an advanced solid tumor such as melanoma, head and neck, liver or kidney cancer. The chain uses TRBV6-8 and TRBJ1-2, with no clear D. Sequenced material: CD4+ or CD8+ T cells sorted from blood, taken in a trial of the OX40 agonist ivuxolimab. DNA of the CDR3: TGTGCCCTCGTATGGAGGCCCAACTATGGCTACACCTTC. Residues: CALVWRPNYGYTF.